This T cell receptor (beta chain) was documented in a study of CD8+ T cells in alopecia areata. The study, taken as a whole, reports: Higher clonality than in normal scalp was seen in lesional scalp, especially alopecia totalis/universalis. Sequences from scalp samples also cover resident alphabeta T cells of normal skin. Patients displayed less clarity in TCR sharing than mice, a finding possibly related to HLA.

The junction had 7 bases not matched to a gene; V was cut back by 7 bases and J by 2 bases. The CDR3 has 15 amino acids. Germline CDR1 reads MGHDK; CDR2 reads SYGVNS. As for this clone: The antigen is not known.

TCR sequencing used cDNA made by reverse transcription of extracted RNA. Data came from immunoSEQ multiplex PCR; TCRdb stores just in-frame clones and leaves some out. The profile shows 95,000 to 120,000 clones, around 59% of them singletons. Sorting from PBMCs produced CD4+ and CD8+ T cells. Source material: CD8+ T cells sorted from blood. The clonotype was recovered from a human donor in good health. The J gene is TRBJ2-7, the V gene TRBV25-1, with TRBD1 matching 11 bases. The CDR3 loop is CASIEGQGDPYEQYF. CDR3 nucleotide sequence: TGTGCCAGCATTGAGGGACAGGGGGATCCCTACGAGCAGTACTTC.